This TCR beta chain derives from a study of T cells after yellow fever vaccination. The study's findings and limits: Post-booster samples contained most primary-vaccination clones (roughly 96% CD4, about 87% CD8).

This clonotype was seen a handful of times. The antigen is not known. Template switching with 5'RACE generated the TCR cDNA and added a universal primer site and UMIs. TCRdb independently ran MiXCR on the 5' RACE reads; one entry per CDR3 protein. The data hold hundreds of thousands of distinct CDR3 sequences, with 8.7% observed a single time. The ends were cut back, 2 bases at V and 3 bases at J, with 7 bases in the middle. Germline V gene sequence: CDR1 ENHRY, CDR2 SYGVKD. The CDR3 length is 13 residues. This chain connects TRBV10-3 to TRBJ1-1; possible D gene TRBD1, 5 bases. This receptor was identified in a young man who received the YFV17D yellow fever vaccine. The source material was PBMCs, sampled on the day of the first yellow fever vaccination. CDR3 bases: TGTGCCATCAGTGAGATGGGGGACACTGAAGCTTTCTTT. Translated: CAISEMGDTEAFF.